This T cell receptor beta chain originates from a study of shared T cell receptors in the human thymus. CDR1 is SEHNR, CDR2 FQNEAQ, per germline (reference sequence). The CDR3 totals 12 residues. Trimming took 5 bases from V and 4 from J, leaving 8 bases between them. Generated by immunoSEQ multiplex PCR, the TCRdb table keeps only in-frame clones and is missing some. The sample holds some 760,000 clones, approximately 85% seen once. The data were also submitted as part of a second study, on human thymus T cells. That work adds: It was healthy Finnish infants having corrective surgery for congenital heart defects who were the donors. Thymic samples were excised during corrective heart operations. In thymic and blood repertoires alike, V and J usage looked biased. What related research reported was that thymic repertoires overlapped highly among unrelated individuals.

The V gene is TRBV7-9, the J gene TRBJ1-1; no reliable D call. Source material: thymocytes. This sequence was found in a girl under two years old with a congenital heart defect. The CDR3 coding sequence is TGTGCCAGCAGCGCCTCAGGCACTGAAGCTTTCTTT. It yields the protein CASSASGTEAFF.